This entry is about one TCR beta chain. The target antigen is unknown. PCR primers comprised 60 Vbeta and 13 Jbeta primers. Method: immunoSEQ multiplex PCR; TCRdb's copy keeps in-frame clones and lacks some. Of about 92,000 clones in the sample, almost 85% were seen once. These data belong to a study of cytomegalovirus exposure and HLA in healthy donors. Regarding the study as a whole: Sequencing artifact likely explains a cluster of highly shared sequence variants.

The V end lost 4 bases, the J end lost 6 bases, and 22 bases lay between the germline ends. CDR1 is MGHDK and CDR2 is SYGVNS in the germline V gene. This CDR3 region has 16 residues. The J gene is TRBJ2-7, the V gene TRBV25-1, with D maybe TRBD2 (6 bases). What was sequenced was PBMCs. The clonotype originates from a woman aged 18-29 years in good health and CMV-seropositive. The CDR3: CASSGTTPRSPLEQYF. The CDR3 DNA sequence: TGTGCCAGCAGTGGGACTACTCCCAGGTCCCCCCTCGAGCAGTACTTC.